This T cell receptor beta chain is from a study of T cell changes during pregnancy in multiple sclerosis. Here immunoSEQ multiplex PCR was the method, and the copy in TCRdb shows in-frame clones only, minus some. The table has about 40,000 clones, roughly 90% seen once. The CDR3 loop spans 14 amino acids. V lost 7 bases, J lost 6 bases, and 5 bases stayed unmatched. The germline V gene has CDR1 LNHNV and CDR2 YYDKDF (reference sequence). The chain is built from TRBV15 and TRBJ2-1; 11 bases fit TRBD2. Sequences were derived from peripheral blood, sampled in the second trimester of pregnancy. This receptor was obtained from a female donor in good health, enrolled as a control in a pregnancy study. The CDR3 spells CATKVTSGINEQFF. The DNA for the CDR3 is TGTGCCACCAAGGTGACTAGCGGGATCAATGAGCAGTTCTTC.